This entry concerns a single T cell receptor beta chain. This record comes from a study of CD8 T cells in Susac syndrome. Sequencing of TCR beta, carried out with a high-throughput approach, was applied to CD8+ and CD4+ T cells from the blood. Treatment-naive patients with stable or active relapsing-remitting disease were the multiple sclerosis controls. Negative isolation was used for CD8+ and CD4+ T cells and FACS enrichment for TEMRA cells. Trimming removed 0 bases from V and 0 bases from J, with 12 bases in between. This CDR3 is 16 amino acids long. Germline V gene sequence: CDR1 MNHEY, CDR2 SMNVEV (reference sequence). After extraction with the RNeasy kit, about 0.45 to 1 ug of the RNA was reverse transcribed using random hexamers. TCRdb fed the immunoSEQ multiplex PCR reads into MiXCR, producing one record per CDR3 protein. This table has about 430,000 distinct CDR3 sequences, around 83% appearing once.

The sequenced material came from CD8+ T cells from PBMCs. The chain joins TRBV27 to TRBJ2-7; D is uncertain. The receptor's source is a human donor with multiple sclerosis. In DNA form, the CDR3 reads TGTGCCAGCAGTTTATCGGCTTTCCTGAGCTCCTACGAGCAGTACTTC. Its translation is CASSLSAFLSSYEQYF.